A single sample gave rise to the 17 T cell receptor beta chains below, sequenced in a study of neurological immune-mediated disorders. A single record per CDR3 protein comes from TCRdb applying MiXCR to the 5' RACE reads. The sample holds tens of thousands of distinct CDR3 sequences; 2% to 2.5% are singletons and the top ten take roughly 2%. The sequenced sample consisted of PBMCs. The receptors were sampled from a woman aged 50 to 65 with multiple sclerosis.

This clonotype was observed a handful of times. The final CDR3 position lacks the conserved phenylalanine or tryptophan, pointing to a likely read error. The chain is built from TRBV20-1 and TRBJ1-4; a weak D match, TRBD1 (6 bases). There are 15 residues in the CDR3. Germline CDR1 is DFQATT and CDR2 is SNEGSKA (reference sequence). The V and J ends lost 3 bases and 14 bases respectively, with 25 bases between them. The CDR3 nucleotides are TGCAGTGCTAGGGGGTCGGGGTCCACAGGGAGCGACCTGTTTTGT. This encodes CSARGSGSTGSDLFC.

This clonotype was counted ten times or more. The rearrangement links TRBV7-2 to TRBJ1-3; D uncertain. CDR1 and CDR2 (germline): SGHTA, FQGNSA. CDR3 length: 16 residues. Trimming cost V 0 bases and J 4 bases, with 13 bases left between them. The CDR3 DNA is TGTGCCAGCAGCTTAGCGCTCGCGGGCTCCGGAAACACCATATATTTT. This sequence encodes CASSLALAGSGNTIYF.

There are many counts of this clonotype. V gene TRBV10-3 combines with J gene TRBJ2-7; D is perhaps TRBD1 (6 bases). Germline assignment: CDR1 ENHRY and CDR2 SYGVKD. V dropped 10 bases and J dropped 1 base, with 17 bases sitting between them. The CDR3 covers 14 residues. CDR3 sequence reads: CATMMSRGSYEQYF. DNA of the CDR3: TGTGCCACTATGATGAGTAGGGGGTCCTACGAGCAGTACTTC.

This clonotype has ten or more counts. V gene TRBV5-4 combines with J gene TRBJ2-7; D gene ambiguous. The length of the CDR3 is 16 residues. Per the germline V gene, CDR1 is SGHNT and CDR2 is YYREEE (reference sequence). The V end was cut by 2 bases, the J end by 6 bases, with 21 bases between. The CDR3 is CASSFGSERFGREQYF. CDR3 DNA sequence: TGTGCCAGCAGCTTCGGGTCAGAAAGATTCGGTCGCGAGCAGTACTTC.

This clonotype has ten or more counts. The chain recombines TRBV7-2 with TRBJ1-2, with D unclear. The germline V gene has CDR1 SGHTA and CDR2 FQGNSA. V was cut by 0 bases and J by 4 bases, with 15 bases left in between. The length of the CDR3 is 16 residues. The CDR3 DNA sequence: TGTGCCAGCAGCTTAGCTCGGGGAGGAGAACTCTATGGCTACACCTTC. Residues: CASSLARGGELYGYTF.

This clonotype was counted ten times or more. The rearrangement joins TRBV20-1 to TRBJ2-3; 7 positions match TRBD1. The V gene end was trimmed by 3 bases and the J gene end by 5 bases; junction bases not matched to a gene: 11. Germline lookup yields CDR1 DFQATT and CDR2 SNEGSKA (reference sequence). This CDR3 comprises 15 residues. The CDR3 DNA reads TGCAGTGCTAGTCCGGTAACAGGGGCGGTAGATACGCAGTATTTT. Translation: CSASPVTGAVDTQYF.

This clonotype was recorded many times. V usage is TRBV5-1 and J usage is TRBJ1-4; TRBD1 matches 9 bases. Per germline, CDR1 SGHRS and CDR2 YFSETQ. CDR3 length: 15 residues. V was clipped by 3 bases and J by 6 bases; unmatched bases: 6. In nucleotides, the CDR3 is TGCGCCAGCAGCTCGGACAGGGGTATCGATGAAAAACTGTTTTTT. It specifies CASSSDRGIDEKLFF.

This clonotype has a count of ten or more. The CDR3 spells CASSTTGIRTGELFF. The CDR3 bases are TGTGCCAGTAGTACCACGGGGATCAGAACCGGGGAGCTGTTTTTT. The genes are TRBV19 and TRBJ2-2; weak D call: TRBD2 (5 bases). CDR1 is LNHDA, CDR2 SQIVND, per germline (reference sequence). The length of the CDR3 is 15 residues. V lost 4 bases, J lost 5 bases, and 14 bases lay in between.

This clonotype was detected only a few times. This chain uses TRBV12-5 with TRBJ2-7; tentatively, D is TRBD2 (6 bases). V was shortened by 6 bases and J by 2 bases, with 14 bases between the two germline ends. The CDR3 consists of 14 residues. Per germline, CDR1 LGHNT and CDR2 FRNRAP. CDR3 nucleotide sequence: TGTGCTAGTGGGTCCGGGACTCGTCCCTACGAGCAGTACTTC. Its translation is CASGSGTRPYEQYF.

This clonotype has at least ten counts. V is TRBV20-1 and J is TRBJ2-5, with D perhaps matching TRBD1 (6 bases). The CDR3 is 14 residues long. Trimming cost V 6 bases and J 0 bases, with 14 bases left between them. Germline CDR1 reads DFQATT; CDR2 reads SNEGSKA (reference sequence). CDR3 region: CSAQGDTYQETQYF. CDR3 nucleotide sequence: TGCAGTGCCCAAGGGGACACTTACCAAGAGACCCAGTACTTC.

This clonotype was recorded at least ten times. The V gene is TRBV7-3, the J gene TRBJ2-1, with 13 bases matching TRBD2. The CDR3 consists of 19 residues. J lost 1 base, V lost 5 bases, and 11 bases had no gene match. From germline, CDR1 is SGHTA and CDR2 FQGTGA. CDR3 sequence reads: CASSPSGTSGAPSYNEQFF. The CDR3 nucleotides read TGTGCCAGCAGCCCCTCCGGGACTAGCGGGGCCCCTTCCTACAATGAGCAGTTCTTC. The complete variable domain, with remaining parts taken from reference TRBV7-3 and TRBJ2-1, reads GAGVSQTPSNKVTEKGKYVELRCDPISGHTALYWYRQSLGQGPEFLIYFQGTGAADDSGLPNDRFFAVRPEGSVSTLKIQRTERGDSAVYLCASSPSGTSGAPSYNEQFFGPGTRLTVL.

Many counts were recorded for this clonotype. V is TRBV24-1 and J is TRBJ2-1, with 7 bases identical to TRBD2. The CDR3 has 17 residues. Germline V gene data show CDR1 as KGHDR and CDR2 as SFDVKD. The J segment lost 0 bases and the V segment lost 3 bases, leaving 7 bases of the junction unmatched. This chain's CDR3 is CATSDPQGGSSYNEQFF. The CDR3 DNA reads TGTGCCACCAGTGATCCCCAAGGCGGGAGCTCCTACAATGAGCAGTTCTTC.

This clonotype is termed medium-sized. The gene calls are TRBV20-1 and TRBJ2-3; 9 nucleotides line up with TRBD2. V lost 4 bases to trimming and J lost 2 bases; unmatched junction nucleotides: 4. Germline CDR1 and CDR2: DFQATT and SNEGSKA (reference sequence). The length of the CDR3 is 14 residues. CDR3: CSANLAGNTDTQYF. The CDR3 coding sequence is TGCAGTGCTAATCTAGCGGGGAACACAGATACGCAGTATTTT.

This clonotype showed up many times. The chain has TRBV7-2 and TRBJ2-7; D is ambiguous. This CDR3 is 11 amino acids long. Looked up from germline, CDR1 is SGHTA and CDR2 is FQGNSA. V lost 3 bases and J lost 3, with 3 bases in between. CDR3 DNA sequence: TGTGCCAGCAGCTTCCTCTACGAGCAGTACTTC. It yields the protein CASSFLYEQYF.

This clonotype was seen at least ten times. This chain connects TRBV7-9 to TRBJ1-6; 7 positions agree with TRBD1. The CDR3 is made up of 15 amino acids. Germline V gene lookup returns CDR1 SEHNR and CDR2 FQNEAQ (reference sequence). After removal of 4 bases from V and 4 bases from J, the junction contained 4 bases not matched to a gene. The CDR3, as DNA: TGTGCCAGCAGCTCCCGACAGGGATATAATTCACCCCTCCACTTT. Its protein is CASSSRQGYNSPLHF.

This chain connects TRBV29-1 to TRBJ1-1; a weak D match, TRBD1 (6 bases). Deletions cut 3 bases from V and 0 bases from J, with 14 bases between. This CDR3 has 15 amino acids. Germline lookup yields CDR1 SQVTM and CDR2 ANQGSEA. As DNA, the CDR3 is TGCAGCGTTGATGAAGGACAGTTTATGAACACTGAAGCTTTCTTT. This sequence encodes CSVDEGQFMNTEAFF.

This clonotype was counted many times. V gene TRBV7-9 combines with J gene TRBJ2-3, with D hard to call. Trimming pared 3 bases from V and 1 base from J, leaving 17 bases between. The CDR3 has 17 amino acids. Germline CDR1 reads SEHNR; CDR2 reads FQNEAQ (reference sequence). DNA of the CDR3: TGTGCCAGCAGCTTTCTCCCAAGGCGGACGGGCACAGATACGCAGTATTTT. Protein: CASSFLPRRTGTDTQYF.